This T cell receptor beta chain appears in the sequencing data of a study of cytomegalovirus exposure and HLA in healthy donors. Whole-study context: Drawn from HLA-typed donors, 80 million to 95 million unique TCRs were held in an early data release. Study outcomes and limitations: Later analysis identified several of the most significant clusters that appeared linked to common viral pathogens. Being productive about 87% or about 30% of the time was typical of most TCR beta V segments in an earlier analysis.

A multiplex PCR was run with 60 Vbeta primers and 13 Jbeta primers. Authors' analysis steps: A later analysis counted roughly 74 million unique TCR beta chains, some 12 million shared. TCRdb's copy holds only in-frame clones and misses some; the assay was immunoSEQ multiplex PCR. D and trimming come from the DNA, and the V and J calls and clone size come from that table. Its table records tens of thousands of clones. Notes on this clone: The antigen is undetermined. At the DNA level, this CDR3 is encoded by other sequences in the same sample as well.

The germline gives CDR1 KGHSH, CDR2 LQKENI. The CDR3 is 14 amino acids. V trimming: 3 bases; J trimming: 2 bases; junction bases outside the gene matches: 4. This clonotype was sampled from a female donor in good health and CMV-seropositive. Sequencing used PBMCs. The V call is TRBV18, the J call TRBJ2-7, with TRBD1 matching 7 bases. The CDR3 nucleotides read TGTGCCAGCTCACCTACAGGGGTGCCCTACGAGCAGTACTTC. Translated, it gives CASSPTGVPYEQYF.